This T cell receptor (beta chain) was obtained from a study of cytomegalovirus exposure and HLA in healthy donors. Turning to the study itself: Most genotyped donors, 65% to 90% of roughly 400, had Caucasian-associated genetic ancestry. Findings and limits, study-wide: Later on, a genetic analysis was performed. It linked a missense variant in DCLRE1C with V- and J-gene trimming of TCR beta. Because they were indistinguishable, some V segments, including TRBV6-2 and TRBV6-3, were excluded.

Worth noting for this clone: What it binds is not known.

With 60 Vbeta and 13 Jbeta primers, the PCR was carried out. Using immunoSEQ multiplex PCR, the repertoire was profiled, and TCRdb retains in-frame clones only, with some absent. The table includes 150,000 to 180,000 clones, approximately 80% detected once. V lost 4 bases and J lost 6; bases outside the gene matches: 6. CDR3 length: 14 residues. Germline CDR1 KGHSH, CDR2 LQKENI. This sequence was found in a man aged 30 to 45 in good health and CMV-seropositive. This chain joins TRBV18 and TRBJ1-1, with 9 bases identical to TRBD1. Sequencing was performed on PBMCs. CDR3 coding DNA: TGTGCCAGCTCACGGGACAGGGAGGTCGCTGAAGCTTTCTTT. This encodes CASSRDREVAEAFF.